A selection of T cell receptor beta chains follows, all from one sample in a study of blood T cell repertoires in COVID-19. Here immunoSEQ multiplex PCR was the method, and the copy in TCRdb shows in-frame clones only, minus some. The sample includes about 140,000 clones, around 84% seen only once; the top ten take 9.5% to 13%. The sequenced sample was peripheral blood. The receptors stem from a man aged 60 to 69 with active or convalescent COVID-19. CDR3s include the opening cysteine and the closing phenylalanine or tryptophan. The order of the fields is D gene, clone size, V gene, J gene, CDR3 protein, CDR3 DNA. A D gene is named only where the DNA matches it firmly. Where a row states a size, it is once, few, many or the class of an expanded clone; other rows omit it.

D: NA
size: NA
V: TRBV6-2/TRBV6-3
J: TRBJ1-1
CDR3: CASSYGRYRPNTEAFF
DNA: TGTGCCAGCAGTTATGGGAGGTACCGCCCGAACACTGAAGCTTTCTTT

D: TRBD1
size: NA
V: TRBV28
J: TRBJ1-2
CDR3: CASCSQGAYDGYTF
DNA: TGTGCCAGCTGCTCACAGGGGGCGTATGATGGCTACACCTTC

D: NA
size: NA
V: TRBV20-1
J: TRBJ1-2
CDR3: CSATPVYGYTF
DNA: TGCAGTGCTACCCCGGTCTATGGCTACACCTTC

D: NA
size: NA
V: TRBV5-1
J: TRBJ1-1
CDR3: CASSLAGGIGRLNTEAFF
DNA: TGCGCCAGCAGCTTGGCCGGGGGTATTGGACGGTTGAACACTGAAGCTTTCTTT

D: TRBD1
size: few
V: TRBV6-5
J: TRBJ1-5
CDR3: CASSPGQGRGQPQHF
DNA: TGTGCCAGCAGTCCGGGACAGGGAAGAGGCCAGCCCCAGCATTTT

D: TRBD2
size: NA
V: TRBV15
J: TRBJ2-2
CDR3: CATKGTSGTGELFF
DNA: TGTGCCACCAAAGGGACTAGTGGCACCGGGGAGCTGTTTTTT

D: NA
size: NA
V: TRBV5-1
J: TRBJ1-2
CDR3: CASSGTGTYGYTF
DNA: TGCGCCAGCAGCGGAACAGGGACCTATGGCTACACCTTC

D: TRBD1
size: NA
V: TRBV28
J: TRBJ2-2
CDR3: CASREMSDRGHTGELFF
DNA: TGTGCCAGCAGGGAGATGTCGGACAGGGGGCACACCGGGGAGCTGTTTTTT

D: NA
size: NA
V: TRBV21-1
J: TRBJ1-1
CDR3: CASSNRGYCAEAFF
DNA: TGTGCCAGCAGCAACAGAGGATATTGCGCTGAAGCTTTCTTT

D: NA
size: once
V: TRBV2
J: TRBJ1-1
CDR3: CASNQGRTEAFF
DNA: TGTGCCAGCAACCAGGGGCGGACTGAAGCTTTCTTT

D: NA
size: NA
V: TRBV4-3
J: TRBJ2-5
CDR3: CASSQWISSSGFGEETQYF
DNA: TGCGCCAGCAGCCAATGGATTTCAAGCAGCGGTTTCGGGGAAGAGACCCAGTACTTC

D: TRBD2
size: NA
V: TRBV19
J: TRBJ2-1
CDR3: CASSSQSGRAMNEQFF
DNA: TGTGCCAGTAGCTCTCAAAGCGGGAGAGCAATGAATGAGCAGTTCTTC

D: NA
size: NA
V: TRBV5-1
J: TRBJ1-2
CDR3: CASSLASERVSPTGYTF
DNA: TGCGCCAGCAGCTTGGCCTCCGAGAGAGTTTCCCCAACTGGCTACACCTTC

D: NA
size: NA
V: TRBV6-5
J: TRBJ1-6
CDR3: CASALQGTNSPLHF
DNA: TGTGCCAGCGCCCTCCAGGGGACTAATTCACCCCTCCACTTT

D: NA
size: NA
V: TRBV6-2/TRBV6-3
J: TRBJ2-4
CDR3: CASSYDSVKNIQYF
DNA: TGTGCCAGCAGTTACGACAGCGTCAAAAACATTCAGTACTTC

D: TRBD1
size: NA
V: TRBV6-5
J: TRBJ1-1
CDR3: CASSYSRTGGRTEAFF
DNA: TGTGCCAGCAGTTACTCCCGGACAGGGGGAAGGACTGAAGCTTTCTTT

D: TRBD1
size: NA
V: TRBV18
J: TRBJ1-6
CDR3: CASSRDREISPLHF
DNA: TGTGCCAGCTCACGGGACAGGGAGATTTCACCCCTCCACTTT

D: NA
size: NA
V: TRBV28
J: TRBJ1-4
CDR3: CASSWRGGEKLFF
DNA: TGTGCCAGCAGCTGGCGGGGGGGGGAAAAACTGTTTTTT

D: TRBD1
size: NA
V: TRBV18
J: TRBJ1-6
CDR3: CASSPNVVSVRQGFDSPLHF
DNA: TGTGCCAGCTCACCAAACGTAGTTTCGGTGCGACAGGGGTTTGATTCACCCCTCCACTTT

D: NA
size: once
V: TRBV14
J: TRBJ2-7
CDR3: CASSPSGLILHEQYF
DNA: TGTGCCAGCAGCCCGTCAGGGTTAATCTTGCACGAGCAGTACTTC

D: TRBD2
size: NA
V: TRBV18
J: TRBJ2-1
CDR3: CASSPRTSGVGNEQFF
DNA: TGTGCCAGCTCACCCAGGACTAGCGGGGTCGGCAATGAGCAGTTCTTC

D: TRBD2
size: once
V: TRBV12-5
J: TRBJ2-1
CDR3: CASGLTSGRAWNEQFF
DNA: TGTGCTAGTGGTCTCACTAGCGGGAGGGCCTGGAATGAGCAGTTCTTC

D: TRBD2
size: NA
V: TRBV27
J: TRBJ2-1
CDR3: CASSKGLAASYNEQFF
DNA: TGTGCCAGCAGTAAAGGACTAGCGGCTTCCTACAATGAGCAGTTCTTC

D: TRBD2
size: NA
V: TRBV5-1
J: TRBJ2-1
CDR3: CASSGRTSGRGLNEQFF
DNA: TGCGCCAGCAGCGGACGGACTAGCGGGAGAGGTTTAAATGAGCAGTTCTTC

D: TRBD1
size: once
V: TRBV9
J: TRBJ1-2
CDR3: CASSASGTVGYGYTF
DNA: TGTGCCAGCAGCGCCTCCGGGACAGTCGGCTATGGCTACACCTTC

D: TRBD1
size: NA
V: TRBV12-3/TRBV12-4
J: TRBJ1-1
CDR3: CASRQGLNTEAFF
DNA: TGTGCCAGCCGACAGGGGTTAAACACTGAAGCTTTCTTT

D: NA
size: NA
V: TRBV4-1
J: TRBJ1-4
CDR3: CASSQEGDSGEKLFF
DNA: TGCGCCAGCAGCCAAGAGGGCGATTCGGGGGAAAAACTGTTTTTT

D: NA
size: NA
V: TRBV6-4
J: TRBJ1-2
CDR3: CASSDYGYTF
DNA: TGTGCCAGCAGCGACTATGGCTACACCTTC

D: NA
size: few
V: TRBV18
J: TRBJ2-1
CDR3: CASSPPSGYNEQFF
DNA: TGTGCCAGCTCACCACCAAGCGGATACAATGAGCAGTTCTTC

D: TRBD1
size: NA
V: TRBV5-1
J: TRBJ1-6
CDR3: CASSLSGQGFNSPLHF
DNA: TGCGCCAGCAGCCTGTCGGGACAGGGGTTTAATTCACCCCTCCACTTT

D: NA
size: NA
V: TRBV2
J: TRBJ1-1
CDR3: CASPGGGDTEAFF
DNA: TGTGCCAGCCCGGGGGGGGGCGACACTGAAGCTTTCTTT

D: NA
size: NA
V: TRBV2
J: TRBJ2-2
CDR3: CASRRENWDTGELFF
DNA: TGTGCCAGCAGACGGGAGAACTGGGACACCGGGGAGCTGTTTTTT

D: NA
size: NA
V: TRBV2
J: TRBJ1-1
CDR3: CASSPNGGNTEAFF
DNA: TGTGCCAGCAGTCCTAACGGGGGGAACACTGAAGCTTTCTTT

D: NA
size: few
V: TRBV9
J: TRBJ2-2
CDR3: CASSVSPRELTGELFF
DNA: TGTGCCAGCAGCGTATCACCCAGGGAATTGACCGGGGAGCTGTTTTTT